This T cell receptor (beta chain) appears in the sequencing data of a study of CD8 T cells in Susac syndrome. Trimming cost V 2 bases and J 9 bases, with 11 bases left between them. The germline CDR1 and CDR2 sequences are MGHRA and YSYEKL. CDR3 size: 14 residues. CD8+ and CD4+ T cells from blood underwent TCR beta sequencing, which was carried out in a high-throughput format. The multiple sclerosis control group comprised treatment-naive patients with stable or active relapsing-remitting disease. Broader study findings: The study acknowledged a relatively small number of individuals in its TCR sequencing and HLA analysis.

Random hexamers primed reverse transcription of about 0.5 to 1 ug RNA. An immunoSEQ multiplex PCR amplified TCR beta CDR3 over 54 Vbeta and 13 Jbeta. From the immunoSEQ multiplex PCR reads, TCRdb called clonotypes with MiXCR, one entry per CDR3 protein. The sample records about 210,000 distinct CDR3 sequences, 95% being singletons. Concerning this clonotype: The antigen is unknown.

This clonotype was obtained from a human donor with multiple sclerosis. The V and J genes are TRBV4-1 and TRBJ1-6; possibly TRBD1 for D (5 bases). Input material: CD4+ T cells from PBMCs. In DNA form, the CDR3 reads TGCGCCAGCAGCCAACAGGGTGTAGGTTCACCCCTCCACTTT. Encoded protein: CASSQQGVGSPLHF.